This T cell receptor beta chain was identified in a study of cytomegalovirus exposure and HLA in healthy donors. General study points: In terms of immune exposure information, only CMV serostatus was available.

Points on this clone: Antigen unknown.

PCR used 60 Vbeta primers and 13 Jbeta primers. The repertoire was sequenced with immunoSEQ multiplex PCR; TCRdb's copy has only in-frame clones and lacks some. The table records some 130,000 clones, approximately 80% of them present only once. Germline lookup yields CDR1 SGHVS and CDR2 FQNEAQ. V gave up 5 bases and J gave up 2 bases; unmatched junction bases: 13. The CDR3 is 19 amino acids. This clonotype originated in a young man in good health and CMV-seronegative. Sequencing was performed on PBMCs. This chain joins TRBV7-8 and TRBJ2-3; 13 nucleotides match TRBD2. This CDR3 reads CASSLAPGTSGTFTDTQYF. CDR3 nucleotides: TGTGCCAGCAGCCTCGCTCCCGGGACTAGCGGGACTTTCACAGATACGCAGTATTTT. The whole variable domain, remainder taken from reference TRBV7-8 and TRBJ2-3, is GAGVSQSPRYKVAKRGQDVALRCDPISGHVSLFWYQQALGQGPEFLTYFQNEAQLDKSGLPSDRFFAERPEGSVSTLKIQRTQQEDSAVYLCASSLAPGTSGTFTDTQYFGPGTRLTVL.